A single sample is the source of the 17 T cell receptor beta chains below, sequenced in a study of kidney transplant recipient with SARS-CoV-2 infection. TCRdb re-called the reads with MiXCR, one entry per CDR3 protein. The data contain 200,000 to 300,000 distinct CDR3 sequences, about 30% of them singletons. Material: a blood sample, obtained at baseline and on day 111 from a kidney transplant recipient. Source of these receptors: a male patient aged 30 to 40 who had COVID-19 and was a kidney transplant recipient. The T cells may come from the graft donor.

This clonotype showed up many times. The rearrangement links TRBV12-3 or TRBV12-4 to TRBJ1-6; maybe TRBD1 (5 bases). V was cut by 3 bases and J by 3 bases, with 6 bases left in between. This CDR3 comprises 14 residues. The CDR3: CASSFGGYNSPLHF. The DNA for the CDR3 is TGTGCCAGCAGTTTTGGGGGCTATAATTCACCCCTCCACTTT.

This clonotype was recorded many times. The rearrangement links TRBV3-1 to TRBJ1-2; no clear D. The length of the CDR3 is 17 residues. Germline V gene data show CDR1 as LGHDT and CDR2 as YNNKEL (reference sequence). The V end lost 5 bases, the J end lost 4 bases, and 23 bases lay between the germline ends. This CDR3 is CASSTHFTLRKTYGYTF. CDR3 nucleotides: TGTGCCAGCAGCACCCATTTCACCCTTCGAAAGACCTATGGCTACACCTTC.

This clonotype was detected ten times or more. The chain uses TRBV5-1 and TRBJ2-5; possibly TRBD1 or TRBD2 for D (5 bases each). Trimming left V 4 bases short and J 1 base short, with 14 bases between. Germline loops: CDR1 SGHRS, CDR2 YFSETQ. The CDR3 has 15 residues. CDR3 nucleotide sequence: TGCGCCAGCAGCATCGGGGTAGGGGTCCAAGAGACCCAGTACTTC. It codes for CASSIGVGVQETQYF. Looking up the rest from reference TRBV5-1 and TRBJ2-5 gives the full variable domain: KAGVTQTPRYLIKTRGQQVTLSCSPISGHRSVSWYQQTPGQGLQFLFEYFSETQRNKGNFPGRFSGRQFSNSRSEMNVSTLELGDSALYLCASSIGVGVQETQYFGPGTRLLVL.

Of note for this clonotype: This sequence may be a read error, since a much larger clone differs from it by one base. V and J are TRBV28 and TRBJ2-5; 8 nucleotides match TRBD1. Germline values: CDR1 MDHEN, CDR2 SYDVKM. V lost 6 bases, J lost 11 bases, and 14 bases stayed unmatched. The CDR3 is 14 amino acids. CDR3 region: CASSLGTGLRGQYF. CDR3 DNA: TGTGCCAGCAGCTTGGGGACAGGCCTGAGGGGGCAGTACTTC.

This clonotype has ten or more counts. This chain connects TRBV9 to TRBJ2-5; D perhaps matches TRBD2 (6 bases). CDR3 length: 16 amino acids. In germline, CDR1 is SGDLS, CDR2 YYNGEE. V gave up 0 bases and J gave up 4 bases, with 16 bases separating them. CDR3 coding DNA: TGTGCCAGCAGCGTAGATAGCGGAGGGTGGGGAGAGACCCAGTACTTC. Amino acids: CASSVDSGGWGETQYF.

This clonotype was counted only a few times. The chain employs TRBV12-3 or TRBV12-4 and TRBJ2-1, with TRBD2 identical over 7 bases. V gave up 3 bases and J gave up 0 bases; unmatched junction bases: 8. This CDR3 region has 17 residues. The CDR3 is CASSFGREIHSYNEQFF. The CDR3 bases are TGTGCCAGCAGTTTCGGGCGGGAGATCCACTCCTACAATGAGCAGTTCTTC.

This clonotype was picked up many times. The chain is built from TRBV25-1 and TRBJ1-2; D remains unclear. Germline values: CDR1 MGHDK, CDR2 SYGVNS. Trimming cost V 4 bases and J 4 bases, with 22 bases left between them. This CDR3 is built from 17 residues. The CDR3 reads CASSASAELGKTYGYTF. The CDR3 bases are TGTGCCAGCAGTGCTTCCGCAGAACTGGGAAAGACCTATGGCTACACCTTC.

This clonotype has a handful of counts. V is TRBV7-6 and J is TRBJ2-5; D is perhaps TRBD2 (7 bases). Trimming left V 0 bases short and J 3 bases short, with 11 bases between. From germline, CDR1 is SGHVS and CDR2 FNYEAQ. The CDR3 has 15 amino acids. The CDR3 loop is CASSLAPGGEETQYF. The CDR3, as DNA: TGTGCCAGCAGCTTAGCGCCGGGGGGCGAAGAGACCCAGTACTTC. Combining the CDR3 with reference TRBV7-6 and TRBJ2-5 gives the whole variable domain GAGVSQSPRYKVTKRGQDVALRCDPISGHVSLYWYRQALGQGPEFLTYFNYEAQQDKSGLPNDRFSAERPEGSISTLTIQRTEQRDSAMYRCASSLAPGGEETQYFGPGTRLLVL.

Points on this clonotype: This could be a read error, since a much larger clone is one nucleotide away. V gene TRBV18 combines with J gene TRBJ1-1; TRBD1 matches 10 bases. The CDR3 has 15 amino acids. Germline lookup yields CDR1 KGHSH and CDR2 LQKENI. The CDR3 region is CTSSPGQGGNTEAFF. The CDR3 coding sequence is TGTACCAGCTCACCTGGACAGGGGGGGAACACTGAAGCTTTCTTT.

Remarks on this clonotype: This sequence may be a read error, since a much larger clone differs from it by one base. This chain uses TRBV3-2 with TRBJ2-2. TRBV3-2 is a listed pseudogene. This CDR3 has 13 amino acids. The CDR3 DNA reads TGTGCCGCCAGGCGGCCTCTCACCGGGGAGCTGTTTTTT. Translation: CAARRPLTGELFF.

This clonotype was counted between two and nine times. V usage is TRBV7-6 and J usage is TRBJ2-5; D remains ambiguous. The CDR3 loop spans 11 amino acids. Trimming cost V 6 bases and J 5 bases, with 7 bases left between them. In germline, CDR1 is SGHVS, CDR2 FNYEAQ. For the CDR3, the DNA is TGTGCCAGCAGTCTCAGCGAGACCCAGTACTTC. This codes for CASSLSETQYF.

Worth noting for this clonotype: It may be a read error: a sequence one base away is much more abundant. The gene calls are TRBV20-1 and TRBJ1-5, with no clear D. Per germline, CDR1 DFQATT and CDR2 SNEGSKA (reference sequence). Trimming removed 8 bases at V and 6 bases at J, with 17 bases between. This CDR3 contains 13 residues. Here the CDR3 DNA reads TGCAGTACTGTTCAGGATCCTGGTCAGCCCCAGCATTTT. Its translation: CSTVQDPGQPQHF.

Many counts were recorded for this clonotype. The chain carries TRBV20-1 and TRBJ2-1; 16 bases align to TRBD2. The V segment lost 1 base and the J segment 0 bases; nucleotides outside the gene matches: 9. This CDR3 region has 20 residues. Germline-derived CDR1 and CDR2 are DFQATT and SNEGSKA (reference sequence). The CDR3 nucleotides read TGCAGTGCTAGAGGTGTGGCCGGGACTAGCGGGAGGGACTCCTACAATGAGCAGTTCTTC. Translating it yields CSARGVAGTSGRDSYNEQFF.

This clonotype showed up many times. CDR3 in amino acids: CASSSDQHNEQFF. The CDR3 DNA follows: TGTGCCAGCAGCTCCGACCAACACAATGAGCAGTTCTTC. The chain employs TRBV11-2 and TRBJ2-1, with D hard to call. Trimming took off 4 bases at V and 5 bases at J, with 9 bases between the two ends. CDR1 and CDR2 from the germline V gene are SGHAT and FQNNGV. The CDR3 runs to 13 residues.

The sample holds many counts of this clonotype. The chain is built from TRBV21-1 and TRBJ2-3. TRBV21-1 is designated a pseudogene. This CDR3 contains 17 residues. CDR3 residues: CASSEGLATVMQDTQYF. CDR3 nucleotide sequence: TGTGCCAGCAGCGAAGGGCTAGCTACAGTCATGCAAGATACGCAGTATTTT.

The gene calls are TRBV20-1 and TRBJ2-5; D might be TRBD2 (5 bases). This CDR3 comprises 14 residues. CDR1 is DFQATT and CDR2 is SNEGSKA in the germline V gene (reference sequence). Trimming removed 6 bases at V and 5 bases at J, with 19 bases between. This chain's CDR3 is CSARPRVNEETQYF. The CDR3 DNA reads as TGCAGTGCCCGACCGAGGGTGAATGAGGAGACCCAGTACTTC.

A word on this clonotype: A clone one base away is much larger, so this may be a read error. V gene TRBV20-1 combines with J gene TRBJ2-7; 9 bases match TRBD2. The germline CDR1 and CDR2 sequences are DFQATT and SNEGSKA (reference sequence). Trimming took 3 bases from V and 2 from J; bases not matched to a gene: 8. This CDR3 contains 15 residues. The CDR3 DNA follows: TGCAGTGCTAGTTTTTCGACTAGCGGCACCTACGAGCAGTACTTC. Translation gives CSASFSTSGTYEQYF.